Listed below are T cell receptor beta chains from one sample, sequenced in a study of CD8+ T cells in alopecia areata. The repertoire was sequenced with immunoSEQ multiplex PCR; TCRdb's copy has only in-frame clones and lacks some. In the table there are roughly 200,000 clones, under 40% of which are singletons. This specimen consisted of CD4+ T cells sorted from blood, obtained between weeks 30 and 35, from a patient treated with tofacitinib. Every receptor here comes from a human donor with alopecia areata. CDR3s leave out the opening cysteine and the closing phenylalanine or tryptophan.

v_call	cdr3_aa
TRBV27	ASSLSPLRGSGGDEQY
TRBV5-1	ASSSTPSLAGYT
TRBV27	ASRTPGQGWSPLH
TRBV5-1	ASSSSGTRAGNTIY
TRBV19	ASSPFTGELF
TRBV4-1	ASSQDLSQPQH
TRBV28	ASSSRASGGYEQY
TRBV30	AWVRGRFGGYT
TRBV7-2	ASSLDRGRTEAF
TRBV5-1	ASAKAGGQNEQF
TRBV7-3	ASSMIQEGSNEQF
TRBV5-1	ASSSGTSGSYEQY